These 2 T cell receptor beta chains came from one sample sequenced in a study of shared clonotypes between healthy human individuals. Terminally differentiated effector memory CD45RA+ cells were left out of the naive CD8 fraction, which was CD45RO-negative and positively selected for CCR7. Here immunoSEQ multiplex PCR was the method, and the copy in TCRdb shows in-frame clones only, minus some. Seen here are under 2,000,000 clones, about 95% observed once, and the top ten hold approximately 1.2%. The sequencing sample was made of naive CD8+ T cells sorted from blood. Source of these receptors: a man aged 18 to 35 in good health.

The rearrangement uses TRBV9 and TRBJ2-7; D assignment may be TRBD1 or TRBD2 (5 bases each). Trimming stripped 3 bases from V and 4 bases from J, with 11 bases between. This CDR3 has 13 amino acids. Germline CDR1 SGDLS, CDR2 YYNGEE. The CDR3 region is CASSEGPGYEQYF. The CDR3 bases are TGTGCCAGCAGCGAGGGACCCGGATACGAGCAGTACTTC.

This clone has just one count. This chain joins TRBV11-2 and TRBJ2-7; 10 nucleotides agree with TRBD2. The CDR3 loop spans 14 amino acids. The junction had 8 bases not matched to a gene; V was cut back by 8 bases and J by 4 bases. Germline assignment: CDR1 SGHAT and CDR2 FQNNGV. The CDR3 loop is CASDIAGGRYEQYF. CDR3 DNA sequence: TGTGCCAGCGACATAGCGGGAGGTCGGTACGAGCAGTACTTC.